The 5 T cell receptor beta chains below come from one sample, sequenced in a study of cytomegalovirus exposure and HLA in healthy donors. Primers for the PCR totalled 60 Vbeta and 13 Jbeta. Method: immunoSEQ multiplex PCR; TCRdb's copy keeps in-frame clones and lacks some. The sample contains under 130,000 clones, roughly 70% of which appear only once. The sequenced material came from PBMCs. These receptors were obtained from a man aged 40-55 years in good health and CMV-seropositive.

The chain joins TRBV5-1 to TRBJ2-3, with D unresolved. Germline CDR1 is SGHRS and CDR2 is YFSETQ. CDR3 length: 15 residues. V lost 1 base to trimming and J lost 0 bases, with 9 bases between them. The CDR3 nucleotides are TGCGCCAGCAGCTTGATCGAGTATAGCACAGATACGCAGTATTTT. Its protein product is CASSLIEYSTDTQYF.

The chain joins TRBV12-5 to TRBJ2-3; 8 bases agree with TRBD2. Trimming at V came to 5 bases and at J to 2 bases, leaving 3 bases not matched to a gene. The CDR3 spans 14 residues. Germline CDR1 is LGHNT and CDR2 is FRNRAP. CDR3 nucleotide sequence: TGTGCTAGTGGTACTAGCGGATTCACAGATACGCAGTATTTT. Translating gives CASGTSGFTDTQYF.

The chain has TRBV11-2 and TRBJ2-7, with D hard to call. CDR1 is SGHAT and CDR2 is FQNNGV in the germline V gene. Trimming pared 1 base from V and 6 bases from J, leaving 13 bases between. The CDR3 extends over 14 amino acids. In DNA, the CDR3 is TGTGCCAGCAGCTTAGGTCCGGAGCAGATCGAGCAGTACTTC. Translated, it gives CASSLGPEQIEQYF.

This clone was recorded a few times. The CDR3, as DNA: TGTGCCAGCAGAGTCAGAGGCCGGGAGCTCAGCAATCAGCCCCAGCATTTT. Its protein is CASRVRGRELSNQPQHF. The V and J genes are TRBV27 and TRBJ1-5; the D is unclear. This CDR3 is built from 17 residues. Trimming stripped 6 bases from V and 1 base from J, with 19 bases between. Germline V gene sequence: CDR1 MNHEY, CDR2 SMNVEV (reference sequence).

CDR3 coding DNA: TGTGCCAGCAAACACGGGTCCACTAATGAAAAACTGTTTTTT. Amino acid sequence: CASKHGSTNEKLFF. This chain connects TRBV6-6 to TRBJ1-4; D call uncertain. CDR3 size: 14 residues. CDR1 and CDR2 (germline): MNHNY, SVGAGI (reference sequence). The V end was cut by 7 bases, the J end by 2 bases, with 11 bases between.